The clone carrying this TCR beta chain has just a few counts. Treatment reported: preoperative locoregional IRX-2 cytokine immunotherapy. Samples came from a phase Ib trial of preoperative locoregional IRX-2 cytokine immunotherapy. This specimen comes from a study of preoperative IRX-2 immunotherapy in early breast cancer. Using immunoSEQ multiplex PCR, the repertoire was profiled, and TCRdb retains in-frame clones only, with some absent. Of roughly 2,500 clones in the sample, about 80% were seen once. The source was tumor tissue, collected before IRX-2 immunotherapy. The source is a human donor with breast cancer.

CDR3 residues: CASSQETGNYGYTF. The CDR3 DNA reads as TGCGCCAGCAGCCAAGAAACGGGAAACTATGGCTACACCTTC. This sequence joins TRBV4-1 and TRBJ1-2; no firm D call. This CDR3 has 14 amino acids. Trimming pared 0 bases from V and 2 bases from J, leaving 7 bases between. Germline assignment: CDR1 MGHRA and CDR2 YSYEKL.